This T cell receptor (beta chain) was retrieved from a study of CD8+ T cells in alopecia areata. Trimming removed 1 base from V and 2 bases from J; junction bases left unmatched: 0. This CDR3 has 13 residues. Germline V gene lookup returns CDR1 SQVTM and CDR2 ANQGSEA. The treatment here: oral pan-JAK inhibitor, 5-10 mg twice daily. Both peripheral blood and punch biopsies of lesional scalp skin were obtained from patients who had alopecia areata. Extraction and reverse transcription of RNA yielded cDNA as the sequencing template. Clones were read by immunoSEQ multiplex PCR, and TCRdb kept only the in-frame ones, dropping some. Among around 180,000 clones listed, roughly 66% were seen once.

This material consisted of CD4+ T cells sorted from blood, taken at week 24, from a patient treated with tofacitinib. The chain links TRBV29-1 to TRBJ2-7; 9 bases fit TRBD2. The sequence derives from a human donor with alopecia areata. Here the CDR3 DNA reads TGCAGCGTTGAAGTAGCGGGGGCCTACGAGCAGTACTTC. The encoded protein is CSVEVAGAYEQYF.